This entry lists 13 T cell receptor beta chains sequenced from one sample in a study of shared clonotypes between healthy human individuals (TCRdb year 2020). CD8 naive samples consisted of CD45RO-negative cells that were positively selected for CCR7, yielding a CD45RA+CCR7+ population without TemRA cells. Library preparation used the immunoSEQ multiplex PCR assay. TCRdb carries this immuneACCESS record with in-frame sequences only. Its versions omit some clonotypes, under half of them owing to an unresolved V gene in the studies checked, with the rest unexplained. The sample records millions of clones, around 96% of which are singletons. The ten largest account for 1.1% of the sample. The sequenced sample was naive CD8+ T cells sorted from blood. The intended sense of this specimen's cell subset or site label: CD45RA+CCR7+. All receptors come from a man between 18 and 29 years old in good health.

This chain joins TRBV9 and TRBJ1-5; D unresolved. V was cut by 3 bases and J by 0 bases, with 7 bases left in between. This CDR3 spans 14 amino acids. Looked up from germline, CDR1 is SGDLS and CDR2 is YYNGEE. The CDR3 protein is CASSGGISNQPQHF. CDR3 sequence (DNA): TGTGCCAGCAGCGGAGGGATTAGCAATCAGCCCCAGCATTTT.

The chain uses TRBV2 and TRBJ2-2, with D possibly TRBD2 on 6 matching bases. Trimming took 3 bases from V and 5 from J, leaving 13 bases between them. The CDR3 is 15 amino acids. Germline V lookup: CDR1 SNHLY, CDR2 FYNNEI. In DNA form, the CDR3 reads TGTGCCAGCAGTGAGTGGCGGGGAAAGACCGGGGAGCTGTTTTTT. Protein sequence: CASSEWRGKTGELFF. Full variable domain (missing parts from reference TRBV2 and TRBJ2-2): EPEVTQTPSHQVTQMGQEVILRCVPISNHLYFYWYRQILGQKVEFLVSFYNNEISEKSEIFDDQFSVERPDGSNFTLKIRSTKLEDSAMYFCASSEWRGKTGELFFGEGSRLTVL.

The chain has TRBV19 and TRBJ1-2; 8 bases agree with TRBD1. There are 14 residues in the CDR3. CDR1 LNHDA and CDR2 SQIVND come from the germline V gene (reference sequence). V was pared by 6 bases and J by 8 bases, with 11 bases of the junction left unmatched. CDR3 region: CASSETGVPEGYTF. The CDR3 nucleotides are TGTGCCAGTAGCGAGACAGGGGTCCCCGAGGGCTACACCTTC.

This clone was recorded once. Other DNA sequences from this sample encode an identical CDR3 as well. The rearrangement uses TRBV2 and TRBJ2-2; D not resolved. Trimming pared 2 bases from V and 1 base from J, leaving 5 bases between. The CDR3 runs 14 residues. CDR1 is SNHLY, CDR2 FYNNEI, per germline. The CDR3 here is CASSETENTGELFF. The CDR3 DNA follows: TGTGCCAGCAGTGAAACCGAGAACACCGGGGAGCTGTTTTTT.

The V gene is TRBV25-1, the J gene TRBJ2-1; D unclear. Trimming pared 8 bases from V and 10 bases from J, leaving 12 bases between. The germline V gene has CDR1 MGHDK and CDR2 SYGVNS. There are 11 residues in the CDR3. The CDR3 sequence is CASRSGVEQFF. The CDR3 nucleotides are TGTGCCAGCCGCAGTGGGGTCGAGCAGTTCTTC.

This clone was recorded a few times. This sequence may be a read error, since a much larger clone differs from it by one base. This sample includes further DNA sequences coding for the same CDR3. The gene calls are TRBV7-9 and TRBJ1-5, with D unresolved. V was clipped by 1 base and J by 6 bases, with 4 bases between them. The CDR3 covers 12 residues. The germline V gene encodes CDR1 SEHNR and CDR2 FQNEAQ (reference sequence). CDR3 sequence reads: CASSLGVQPQHF. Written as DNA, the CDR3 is TGTGCCAGCAGCTTAGGGGTTCAGCCCCAGCATTTT.

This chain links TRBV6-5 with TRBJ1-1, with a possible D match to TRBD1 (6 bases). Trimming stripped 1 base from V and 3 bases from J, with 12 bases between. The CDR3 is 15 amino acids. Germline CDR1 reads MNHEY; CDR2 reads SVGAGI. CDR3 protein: CASSYYQGSDTEAFF. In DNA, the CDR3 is TGTGCCAGCAGTTACTACCAGGGGTCCGACACTGAAGCTTTCTTT.

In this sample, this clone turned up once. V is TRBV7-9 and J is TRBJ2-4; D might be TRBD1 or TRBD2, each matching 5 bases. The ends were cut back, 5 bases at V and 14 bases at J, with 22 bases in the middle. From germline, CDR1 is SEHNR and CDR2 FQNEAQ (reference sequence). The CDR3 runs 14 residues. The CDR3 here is CASSTEHSDRLKYF. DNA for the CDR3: TGTGCCAGCAGCACAGAACATAGCGACAGACTGAAGTACTTC.

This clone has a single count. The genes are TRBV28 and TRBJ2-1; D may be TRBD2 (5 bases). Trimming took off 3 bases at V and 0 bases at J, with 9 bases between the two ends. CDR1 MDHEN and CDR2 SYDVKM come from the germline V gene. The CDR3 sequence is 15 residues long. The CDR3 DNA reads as TGTGCCAGCAGTTTTATGGGGAGCTCCTACAATGAGCAGTTCTTC. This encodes CASSFMGSSYNEQFF.

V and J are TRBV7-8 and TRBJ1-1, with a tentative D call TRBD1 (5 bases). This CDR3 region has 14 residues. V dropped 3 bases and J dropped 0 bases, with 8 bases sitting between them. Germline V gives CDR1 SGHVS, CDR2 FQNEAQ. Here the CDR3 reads CASSLGLMNTEAFF. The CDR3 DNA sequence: TGTGCCAGCAGCTTGGGACTGATGAACACTGAAGCTTTCTTT.

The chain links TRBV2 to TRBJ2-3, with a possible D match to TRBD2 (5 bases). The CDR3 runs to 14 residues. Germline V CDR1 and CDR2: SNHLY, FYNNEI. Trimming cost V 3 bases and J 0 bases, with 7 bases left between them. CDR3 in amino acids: CASSDPGSTDTQYF. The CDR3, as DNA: TGTGCCAGCAGTGACCCGGGAAGCACAGATACGCAGTATTTT.

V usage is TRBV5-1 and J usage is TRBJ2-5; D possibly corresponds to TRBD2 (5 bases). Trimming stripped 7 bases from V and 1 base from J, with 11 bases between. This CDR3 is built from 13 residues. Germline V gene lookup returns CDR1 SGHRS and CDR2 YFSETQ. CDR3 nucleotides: TGCGCCAGCCGTTCGGGATCCCAAGAGACCCAGTACTTC. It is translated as CASRSGSQETQYF.

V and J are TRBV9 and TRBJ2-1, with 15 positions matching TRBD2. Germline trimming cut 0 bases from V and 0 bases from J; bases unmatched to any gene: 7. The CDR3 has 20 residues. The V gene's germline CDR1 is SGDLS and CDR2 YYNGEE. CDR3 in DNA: TGTGCCAGCAGCGTAGAAGGAGGGACTAGCGGGGGGAACTCCTACAATGAGCAGTTCTTC. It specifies CASSVEGGTSGGNSYNEQFF.